A selection of T cell receptor beta chains follows, all from one sample in a study of shared clonotypes between healthy human individuals. Some clones are missing from TCRdb's copy, which holds only in-frame ones; the method was immunoSEQ multiplex PCR. Of about 1 million clones listed, about 80% were seen once; the top ten hold approximately 1.5%. Specimen: memory CD4+ T cells sorted from blood. Every receptor here comes from a man in his late teens or twenties in good health. CDR3s include the opening cysteine and the closing phenylalanine or tryptophan. A D gene is named only where the DNA matches it firmly. For some rows the clone size is stated as once, few or many, or as a class when expanded; others skip it.

TRBD1	TRBV30	TRBJ1-2	NA	18	TGTGCCTGGAGAATGGGTGAGGACAGGGGACTTTTCTCCTATGGCTACACCTTC	CAWRMGEDRGLFSYGYTF
NA	TRBV6-6	TRBJ2-6	NA	16	TGTGCCAGCAGTTCCCAGGGGATTCACGGGGCCAACGTCCTGACTTTC	CASSSQGIHGANVLTF
NA	TRBV12-5	TRBJ1-1	NA	12	TGTGCTAGTGGTGGACAGATGGCGGAAGCTTTCTTT	CASGGQMAEAFF
NA	TRBV6-5	TRBJ1-2	NA	14	TGTGCCAGCAGCTCCGGGACGTACAACCATGGCTACACCTTC	CASSSGTYNHGYTF
NA	TRBV5-8	TRBJ1-5	few	15	TGTGCCAGCAGCTTGGGGCAGCTTAGCAATCAGCCCCAGCATTTT	CASSLGQLSNQPQHF
TRBD1	TRBV7-8	TRBJ1-1	NA	15	TGTGCCAGCAGCTTTGGTCAGGGGGCAGGTACTGAAGCTTTCTTT	CASSFGQGAGTEAFF
NA	TRBV9	TRBJ2-3	NA	14	TGTGCCAGCAGCCCTGGATCAACCGAAAATACGCAGTATTTT	CASSPGSTENTQYF
NA	TRBV7-2	TRBJ1-2	NA	14	TGTGCCAGCAGCTCCCCAACGAGCCGGGGGGGCTACACCTTC	CASSSPTSRGGYTF
TRBD1	TRBV27	TRBJ2-7	NA	15	TGTGCCAGCAGTTCTTCCGGGACAGGGTTAAGCGAGCAGTACTTC	CASSSSGTGLSEQYF
NA	TRBV6-1	TRBJ1-2	NA	13	TGTGCCAGCAGTGAACCCGGGTACTATGGCTACACCTTC	CASSEPGYYGYTF
TRBD1	TRBV18	TRBJ1-2	NA	14	TGTGCCAGCTCACTACTGACAGGGTCATATGGCTACACCTTC	CASSLLTGSYGYTF
NA	TRBV7-2	TRBJ1-4	NA	13	TGTGCCAGCAGCTTGGGTGGCCCTGAAAAACTGTTTTTT	CASSLGGPEKLFF
TRBD1	TRBV4-3	TRBJ2-3	NA	14	TGCGCCAGCAGCGCACAGGGGGCGGAAGATACGCAGTATTTT	CASSAQGAEDTQYF
NA	TRBV5-6	TRBJ2-3	NA	15	TGTGCCAGCAGCTTGTCCCGGACAAGCACAGATACGCAGTATTTT	CASSLSRTSTDTQYF
NA	TRBV7-2	TRBJ2-1	NA	12	TGTGCCAGCAGCTCCACTTACAATGAGCAGTTCTTC	CASSSTYNEQFF
TRBD2	TRBV7-9	TRBJ2-1	once	18	TGTGCCAGCAGCTTAGGATTTCTAGCGGGAGTATCCTACAATGAGCAGTTCTTC	CASSLGFLAGVSYNEQFF
NA	TRBV9	TRBJ2-2	few	14	TGTGCCAGCAGCTTACAGGGTAACACCGGGGAGCTGTTTTTT	CASSLQGNTGELFF
NA	TRBV19	TRBJ1-2	NA	14	TGTGCCAGTAGGGCCCCGGGACAAGACTATGGCTACACCTTC	CASRAPGQDYGYTF
NA	TRBV19	TRBJ1-2	NA	15	TGTGCCAGTAGCCTGTCTCCAGGACAGAACTATGGCTACACCTTC	CASSLSPGQNYGYTF
TRBD2	TRBV27	TRBJ2-5	once	16	TGTGCCAGCAGTTTATCTCGCGGGGGGCTCCAAGAGACCCAGTACTTC	CASSLSRGGLQETQYF
NA	TRBV28	TRBJ1-1	once	15	TGTGCCAGCAGTTCCAGAGCGATGGGGGGCACTGAAGCTTTCTTT	CASSSRAMGGTEAFF
TRBD2	TRBV6-5	TRBJ2-7	NA	13	TGTGCCAGCCGGAAGCGGGAGCTCTACGAGCAGTACTTC	CASRKRELYEQYF
NA	TRBV30	TRBJ1-4	few	14	TGTGCCTGGAGTCAGGGGTCTCTCCATGAAAAACTGTTTTTT	CAWSQGSLHEKLFF
NA	TRBV18	TRBJ1-1	NA	14	TGTGCCAGCTCACCTGGGGCCCAGGGCACTGAAGCTTTCTTT	CASSPGAQGTEAFF
TRBD2	TRBV6-5	TRBJ2-7	NA	15	TGTGCCAGCAGTCCCAGCGGGGCCCACTCCTACGAGCAGTACTTC	CASSPSGAHSYEQYF
TRBD1	TRBV28	TRBJ2-2	once	16	TGTGCCAGCAGCCCAGGCCGGGACAGAAACACCGGGGAGCTGTTTTTT	CASSPGRDRNTGELFF
NA	TRBV29-1	TRBJ2-5	NA	13	TGCAGCGTTTTTGTACAGGGAATGCAGACCCAGTACTTC	CSVFVQGMQTQYF
NA	TRBV11-2	TRBJ2-7	NA	12	TGTGCCAGCAGCTTAGCGGGCTACGAGCAGTACTTC	CASSLAGYEQYF
NA	TRBV5-1	TRBJ1-2	NA	13	TGCGCCAGCAGCCCCATCGGGGGCTATGGCTACACCTTC	CASSPIGGYGYTF
TRBD1	TRBV10-3	TRBJ1-2	once	12	TGTGCCAGCAGGGGGTCTGACTATGGCTACACCTTC	CASRGSDYGYTF
NA	TRBV6-1	TRBJ1-6	NA	13	TGTGCCAGCAGGACAGGCCCTAATTCACCCCTCCACTTT	CASRTGPNSPLHF
TRBD1	TRBV5-1	TRBJ2-7	NA	13	TGCGCCAGCAGCCAAGACAGGGCCTACGAGCAGTACTTC	CASSQDRAYEQYF
NA	TRBV7-2	TRBJ1-1	NA	14	TGTGCCAGCAGCTCTAGTGGGGGAAACACTGAAGCTTTCTTT	CASSSSGGNTEAFF
TRBD1	TRBV5-6	TRBJ1-2	NA	18	TGTGCCAGCAGCTTGGGGGGACAGCCCAGAATTACGACTTTTGGCTACACCTTC	CASSLGGQPRITTFGYTF
NA	TRBV27	TRBJ2-2	NA	16	TGTGCCAGCAGCAGGGATGGCCTAGCGCGCACCGGGGAGCTGTTTTTT	CASSRDGLARTGELFF
NA	TRBV18	TRBJ1-6	few	15	TGTGCCAGCTCACCACAAGCAAGCTATAATTCACCCCTCCACTTT	CASSPQASYNSPLHF
TRBD1	TRBV7-2	TRBJ2-5	NA	14	TGTGCCAGCAGCCTGGGACAGGCCCAAGAGACCCAGTACTTC	CASSLGQAQETQYF
TRBD1	TRBV18	TRBJ1-2	NA	14	TGTGCCAGCTCACCGGAGGGACAGGGATATGGCTACACCTTC	CASSPEGQGYGYTF
NA	TRBV28	TRBJ1-1	few	12	TGTGCCAGCAGTCCCCAGAGAACTGAAGCTTTCTTT	CASSPQRTEAFF
TRBD1	TRBV6-4	TRBJ2-3	few	15	TGTGCCAGCAGTGACTCGACAGGGGCCCTAGATACGCAGTATTTT	CASSDSTGALDTQYF
NA	TRBV7-7	TRBJ1-1	NA	13	TGTGCTAGCAGCTTAACCGATAACACTGAAGCTTTCTTT	CASSLTDNTEAFF
NA	TRBV5-1	TRBJ2-1	NA	15	TGCGCCAGCAGCTTGGAGCAGGGAGGCTACAATGAGCAGTTCTTC	CASSLEQGGYNEQFF
NA	TRBV10-3	TRBJ1-1	NA	14	TGTGCCATCAGGAGAGACGGCAGGAACACTGAAGCTTTCTTT	CAIRRDGRNTEAFF
TRBD1	TRBV6-1	TRBJ1-4	NA	15	TGTGCCAGCAGGGGACAGGGTGCAACTAATGAAAAACTGTTTTTT	CASRGQGATNEKLFF
TRBD2	TRBV9	TRBJ2-3	NA	18	TGTGCCAGCAGCCTCTGGACTAGCGGGGGGGCCGGCACAGATACGCAGTATTTT	CASSLWTSGGAGTDTQYF
NA	TRBV5-1	TRBJ1-1	NA	13	TGCGCCAGCAGCCCAGGGGATCACACTGAAGCTTTCTTT	CASSPGDHTEAFF
NA	TRBV6-5	TRBJ1-5	many	15	TGTGCCAGCAGCCCCAGTCATTGGAGCAATCAGCCCCAGCATTTT	CASSPSHWSNQPQHF
TRBD1	TRBV30	TRBJ2-5	NA	14	TGTGCCTGGAGTGTGGGGACAGGGACAGAGACCCAGTACTTC	CAWSVGTGTETQYF
TRBD2	TRBV7-2	TRBJ2-2	NA	14	TGTGCCAGCCGACTAGCGGAAAACACCGGGGAGCTGTTTTTT	CASRLAENTGELFF
TRBD1	TRBV19	TRBJ2-2	NA	14	TGTGCCAGTAGCACGACAGGGGTAACCGGGGAGCTGTTTTTT	CASSTTGVTGELFF
TRBD2	TRBV11-2	TRBJ2-2	NA	16	TGTGCCAGCAGCGTCGGACTAGCGGCGAACACCGGGGAGCTGTTTTTT	CASSVGLAANTGELFF
TRBD2	TRBV5-4	TRBJ2-5	NA	16	TGTGCCAGCAGCTCCCCCGGCGGGGGGAAGCGGGAGACCCAGTACTTC	CASSSPGGGKRETQYF
TRBD1	TRBV5-1	TRBJ1-5	few	17	TGCGCCAGCAGCATATATCCGAGACAGGGAGATGGTCAGCCCCAGCATTTT	CASSIYPRQGDGQPQHF
NA	TRBV7-2	TRBJ2-7	NA	14	TGTGCCAGCAGCTTTGGGACCATTACTTACGAGCAGTACTTC	CASSFGTITYEQYF